The following is a T cell receptor (beta chain) sequence with its context. Which antigen it targets is not known. No clone much larger than this one lies a single base away; base qualities are absent. The immunoSEQ Assay, a bias-controlled multiplex PCR, was used to amplify TCRbeta CDR3 regions from genomic DNA. The original methods were these. The number of nucleated cells in each sample was estimated by amplification of reference gene primers within the assay. Sequence reads were collapsed and filtered to measure the absolute abundance of every unique TCRbeta CDR3 rearrangement. For each sample, productive Simpson clonality was calculated as the square root of Simpson's diversity index across productive rearrangements. TCRdb stores this immuneACCESS table with in-frame sequences only. Part of the clones is absent; in the studies checked, under half of the shortfall reflects unresolved V genes, and no reason is known for the rest. V and J calls and clone size are given by that table; D and trimming were obtained from the DNA. The sample table contains about 210,000 clones; only one count was recorded for approximately 80% of them. About 9.3% of the sample belongs to the ten largest clones.

The data were taken from a study of blood T cell repertoires in COVID-19 (dated by TCRdb to about 2020). As for the study more broadly: Samples from collaborators originated in the United States, Italy and Spain and spanned both the acute and convalescent phases of COVID-19. The repertoires were made available in a free public database intended to serve as a resource for research on the immune response to SARS-CoV-2. The prospective study material was composed of cDNA or gDNA derived from T cells, B-cell-depleted T cells, or PBMCs. Sample metadata almost always included a de-identified subject ID, COVID-19 status, age in years and sex. Where available, HLA class I and class II types were obtained from metadata supplied by the sample provider rather than from assay-based typing. Samples were obtained from the ongoing ImmuneRACE study (first 160 participants) and from about 1,300 subjects provided by 6 global collaborators. Subjects who had been exposed to COVID-19, were actively infected with it, or had recovered from it provided the deeply sampled blood TCRbeta repertoires that made up the dataset.

V is reduced by 1 base and J by 0 bases, leaving a spacing of 9 bases between them. The germline V gene encodes CDR1 SEHNR and CDR2 FQNEAQ (reference sequence). CDR3 length: 15 amino acids, cysteine to phenylalanine. Left in the record is the CDR3 DNA by itself, 45 bases read in frame from the first base. Here is what the overall study found, with its caveats: The quantity of clinical and demographic metadata differed by source and by participant and was supplied without curation.

Participants in the prospective study were aged about 18 to 89 years, lived in about two dozen United States geographic areas, and enrolled through a virtual design. To assign participants to cohorts, the prospective study relied on clinical history that participants themselves reported in a screening survey and a study questionnaire. Recovered participants in ImmuneRACE Cohort 3 were defined by two consecutive negative NP/OP PCR tests, clearance by a healthcare professional, or resolution of symptoms. In the prospective study, mobile phlebotomists collected whole blood, serum and a nasopharyngeal or oropharyngeal swab from each participant. Over a 2-month period, participants in the prospective study had the option of providing additional blood draws and questionnaires. Blood samples from the prospective study were shipped frozen or at room temperature prior to DNA extraction.

Here the chain combines TRBV7-9 and TRBJ1-1, with the D gene uncertain. This clonotype originated in a man aged 40-55 years who had recovered from COVID-19. The sequenced material came from PBMCs or T cells enriched from blood (not recorded which). The nucleotide sequence reads TGTGCCAGCAGCTTAGGTTCCGGGGTGAACACTGAAGCTTTCTTT. It codes for CASSLGSGVNTEAFF.